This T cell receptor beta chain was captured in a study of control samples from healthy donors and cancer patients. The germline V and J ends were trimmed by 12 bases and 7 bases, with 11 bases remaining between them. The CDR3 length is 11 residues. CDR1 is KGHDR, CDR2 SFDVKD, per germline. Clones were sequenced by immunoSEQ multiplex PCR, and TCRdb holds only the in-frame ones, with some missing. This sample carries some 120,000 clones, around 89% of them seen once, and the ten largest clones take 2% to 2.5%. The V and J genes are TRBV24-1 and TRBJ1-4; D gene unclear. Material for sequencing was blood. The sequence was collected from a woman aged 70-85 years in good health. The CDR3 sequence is CAPGPLEKLFF. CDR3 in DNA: TGTGCCCCCGGTCCGCTTGAAAAACTGTTTTTT.